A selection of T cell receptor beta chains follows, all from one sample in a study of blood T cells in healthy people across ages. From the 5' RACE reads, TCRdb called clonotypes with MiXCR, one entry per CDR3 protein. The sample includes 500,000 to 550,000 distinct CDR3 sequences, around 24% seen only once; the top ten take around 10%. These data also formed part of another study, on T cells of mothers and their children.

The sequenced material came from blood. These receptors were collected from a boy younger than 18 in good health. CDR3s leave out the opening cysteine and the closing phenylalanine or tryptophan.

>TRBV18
ASSPQVGNQETQY
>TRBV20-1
SARNPGLATQETQY
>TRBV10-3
AIRSDRDFYEQY
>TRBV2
ASSVQAGDYNEQF
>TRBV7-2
ASLNAGTSGTGELF
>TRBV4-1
TSSQVRRVEVEQY
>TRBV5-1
ASNGAGTTYNEQF
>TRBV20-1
SASKPGWNYEQY
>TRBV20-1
SARDRRSSSNYGYT
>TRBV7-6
ASKGMGGYT
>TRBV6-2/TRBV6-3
ASSYSEDRDQETQY
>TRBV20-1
SASKATDTQY
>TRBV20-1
SAREGDSGRAPYEQY
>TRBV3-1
ASSGLAGSVTQY
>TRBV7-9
ARGQWARTVYGYT
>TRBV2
ASSAFRGLGTDTQY
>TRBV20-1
NARTSGRAGGGELF